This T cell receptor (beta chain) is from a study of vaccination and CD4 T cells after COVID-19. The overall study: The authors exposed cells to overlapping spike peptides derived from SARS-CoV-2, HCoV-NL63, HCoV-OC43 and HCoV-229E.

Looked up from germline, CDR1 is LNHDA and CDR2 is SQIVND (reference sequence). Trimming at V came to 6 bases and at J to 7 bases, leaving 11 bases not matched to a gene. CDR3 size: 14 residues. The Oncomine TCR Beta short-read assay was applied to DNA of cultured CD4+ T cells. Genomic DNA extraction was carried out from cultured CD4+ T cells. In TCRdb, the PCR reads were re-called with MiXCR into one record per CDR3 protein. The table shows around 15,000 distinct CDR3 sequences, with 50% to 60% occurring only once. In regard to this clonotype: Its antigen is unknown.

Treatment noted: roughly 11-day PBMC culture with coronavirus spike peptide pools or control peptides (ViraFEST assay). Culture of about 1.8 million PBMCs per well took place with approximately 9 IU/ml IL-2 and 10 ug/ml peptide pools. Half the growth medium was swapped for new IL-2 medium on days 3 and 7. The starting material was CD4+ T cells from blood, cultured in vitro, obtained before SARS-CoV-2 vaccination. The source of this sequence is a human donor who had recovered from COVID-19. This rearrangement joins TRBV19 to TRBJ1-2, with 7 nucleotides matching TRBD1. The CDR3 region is CASRDPGRGLGYTF. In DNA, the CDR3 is TGTGCCAGTAGGGACCCCGGGAGGGGGCTTGGCTACACCTTC.